This T cell receptor (beta chain) is drawn from a study of blood T cell repertoires in COVID-19. Study context: Sites across the United States, Italy and Spain contributed samples from acute and convalescent COVID-19. PBMCs, B-cell-depleted T cells, or T cells were the source of the cDNA or gDNA that made up the material.

TCRdb's table, derived via immunoSEQ multiplex PCR, lists solely in-frame clones and lacks some. The sample has approximately 200,000 clones; around 89% are singletons. The V segment lost 2 bases and the J segment 3 bases; nucleotides outside the gene matches: 4. The CDR3 loop spans 15 amino acids. CDR1 SGHNT and CDR2 YYREEE come from the germline V gene (reference sequence). Individuals aged about 18 to 90 years were recruited from fewer than 30 US areas. The clonotype comes from a man younger than 40 who had recovered from COVID-19. The source material was PBMCs or T cells enriched from blood (not recorded which). The chain links TRBV5-4 to TRBJ2-7, with TRBD2 matching over 11 bases. CDR3 residues: CASSFLGLADYEQYF. CDR3 sequence (DNA): TGTGCCAGCAGCTTTTTGGGACTAGCGGACTACGAGCAGTACTTC.